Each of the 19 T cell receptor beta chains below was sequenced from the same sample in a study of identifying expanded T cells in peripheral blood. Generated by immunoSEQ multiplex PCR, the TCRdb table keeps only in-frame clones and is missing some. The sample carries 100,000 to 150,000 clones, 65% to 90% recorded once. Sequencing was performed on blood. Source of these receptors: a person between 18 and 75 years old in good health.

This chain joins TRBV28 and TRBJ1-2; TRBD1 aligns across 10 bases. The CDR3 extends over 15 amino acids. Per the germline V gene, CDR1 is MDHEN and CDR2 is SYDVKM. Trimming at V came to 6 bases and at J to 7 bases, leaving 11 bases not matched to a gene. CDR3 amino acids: CASSPAGTGDIGYTF. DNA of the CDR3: TGTGCCAGCAGCCCAGCCGGGACAGGGGATATTGGCTACACCTTC.

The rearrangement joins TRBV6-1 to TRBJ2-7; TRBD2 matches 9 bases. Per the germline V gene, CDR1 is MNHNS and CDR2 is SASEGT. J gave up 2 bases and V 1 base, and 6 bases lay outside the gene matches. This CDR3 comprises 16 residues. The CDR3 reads CASSEGAQRGAYEQYF. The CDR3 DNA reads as TGTGCCAGCAGTGAAGGGGCACAGCGGGGGGCCTACGAGCAGTACTTC.

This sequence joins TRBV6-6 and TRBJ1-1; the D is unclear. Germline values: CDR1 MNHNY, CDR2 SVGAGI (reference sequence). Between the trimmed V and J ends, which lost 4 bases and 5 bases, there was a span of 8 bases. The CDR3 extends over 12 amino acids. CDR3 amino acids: CASSFLETEAFF. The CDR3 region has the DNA TGTGCCAGCAGTTTTTTGGAAACTGAAGCTTTCTTT.

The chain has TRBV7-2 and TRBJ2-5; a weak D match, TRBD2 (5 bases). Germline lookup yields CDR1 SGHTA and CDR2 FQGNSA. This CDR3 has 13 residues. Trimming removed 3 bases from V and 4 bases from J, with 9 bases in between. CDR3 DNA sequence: TGTGCCAGCAGCTTCCCAGCGGTAGAGACCCAGTACTTC. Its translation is CASSFPAVETQYF. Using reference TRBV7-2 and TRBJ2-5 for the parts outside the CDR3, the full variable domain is GAGVSQSPSNKVTEKGKDVELRCDPISGHTALYWYRQSLGQGLEFLIYFQGNSAPDKSGLPSDRFSAERTGGSVSTLTIQRTQQEDSAVYLCASSFPAVETQYFGPGTRLLVL.

CDR3 bases: TGTGCCAGCAGCTTAGCTTTAAGTTCTACAGATACGCAGTATTTT. It encodes CASSLALSSTDTQYF. The chain couples TRBV11-1 to TRBJ2-3; D gene uncertain. The length of the CDR3 is 15 residues. Trimming cost V 0 bases and J 3 bases, with 10 bases left between them. Germline loops: CDR1 SGHAT, CDR2 FQDESV (reference sequence).

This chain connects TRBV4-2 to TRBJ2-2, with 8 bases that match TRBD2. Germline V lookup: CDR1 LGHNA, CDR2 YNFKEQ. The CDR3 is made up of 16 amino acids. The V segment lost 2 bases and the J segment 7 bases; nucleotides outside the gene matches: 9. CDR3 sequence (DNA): TGTGCCAGCAGCCAATCACCGGGACTAGAAAGCGGGGAGCTGTTTTTT. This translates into CASSQSPGLESGELFF.

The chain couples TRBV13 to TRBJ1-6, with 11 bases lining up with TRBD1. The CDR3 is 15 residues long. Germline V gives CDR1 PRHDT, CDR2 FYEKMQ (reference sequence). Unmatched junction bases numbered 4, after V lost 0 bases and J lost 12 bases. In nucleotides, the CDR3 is TGTGCCAGCAGCTTAGGAGGGGACAGGGGGGTACCCCTCCACTTT. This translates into CASSLGGDRGVPLHF.

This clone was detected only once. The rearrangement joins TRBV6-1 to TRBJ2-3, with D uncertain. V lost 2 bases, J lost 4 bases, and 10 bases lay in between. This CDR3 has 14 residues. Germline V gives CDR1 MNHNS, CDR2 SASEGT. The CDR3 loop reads CASSEYRYPDTQYF. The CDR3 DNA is TGTGCCAGCAGTGAATATAGATACCCAGATACGCAGTATTTT.

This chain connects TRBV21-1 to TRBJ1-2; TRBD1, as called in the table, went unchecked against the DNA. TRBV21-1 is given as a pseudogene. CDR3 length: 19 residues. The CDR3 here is CASSKSVLDHNRGEDGYTF. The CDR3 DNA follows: TGTGCCAGCAGCAAATCGGTCTTAGACCATAACAGGGGCGAGGATGGCTACACCTTC.

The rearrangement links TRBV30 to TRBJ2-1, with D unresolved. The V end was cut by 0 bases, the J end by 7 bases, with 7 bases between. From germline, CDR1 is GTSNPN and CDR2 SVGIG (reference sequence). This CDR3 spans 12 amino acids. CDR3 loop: CAWSVRANEQFF. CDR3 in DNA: TGTGCCTGGAGTGTACGGGCTAATGAGCAGTTCTTC.

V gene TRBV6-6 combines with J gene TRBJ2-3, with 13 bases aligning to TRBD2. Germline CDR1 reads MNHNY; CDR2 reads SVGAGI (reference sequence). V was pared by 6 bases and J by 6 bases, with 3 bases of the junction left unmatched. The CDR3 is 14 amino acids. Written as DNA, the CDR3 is TGTGCCAGCAGACTAGCGGGGGGGCCGGATACGCAGTATTTT. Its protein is CASRLAGGPDTQYF.

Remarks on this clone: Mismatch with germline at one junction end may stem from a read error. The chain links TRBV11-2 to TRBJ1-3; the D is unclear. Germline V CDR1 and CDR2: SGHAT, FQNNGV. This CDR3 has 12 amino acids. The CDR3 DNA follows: TGTGCCAGCAGGCCACCTGGATACACCATATATTTT. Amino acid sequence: CASRPPGYTIYF.

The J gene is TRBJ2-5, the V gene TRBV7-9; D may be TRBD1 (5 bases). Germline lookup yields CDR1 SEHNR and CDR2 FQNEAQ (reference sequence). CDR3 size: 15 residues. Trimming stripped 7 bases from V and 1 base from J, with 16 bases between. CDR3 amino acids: CASNLGQGIQETQYF. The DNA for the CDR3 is TGTGCCAGCAACCTGGGGCAGGGCATCCAAGAGACCCAGTACTTC.

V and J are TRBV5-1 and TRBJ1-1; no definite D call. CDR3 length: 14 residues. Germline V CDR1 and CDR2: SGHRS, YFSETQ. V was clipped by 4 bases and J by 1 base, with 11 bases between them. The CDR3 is CASSRGQGNTEAFF. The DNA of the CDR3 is TGCGCCAGCAGCCGGGGTCAAGGGAACACTGAAGCTTTCTTT.

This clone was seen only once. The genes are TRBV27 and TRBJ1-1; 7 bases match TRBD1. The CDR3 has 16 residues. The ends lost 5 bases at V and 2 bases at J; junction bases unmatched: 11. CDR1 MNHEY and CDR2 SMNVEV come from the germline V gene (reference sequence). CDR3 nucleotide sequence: TGTGCCAGCAGTCTCCTATCGGGACAGAGTAACACTGAAGCTTTCTTT. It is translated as CASSLLSGQSNTEAFF.

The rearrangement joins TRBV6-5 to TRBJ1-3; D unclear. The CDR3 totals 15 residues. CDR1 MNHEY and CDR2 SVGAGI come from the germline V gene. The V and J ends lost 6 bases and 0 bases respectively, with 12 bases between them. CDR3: CASREGLLSGNTIYF. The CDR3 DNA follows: TGTGCCAGCAGGGAGGGCCTTCTCTCTGGAAACACCATATATTTT.

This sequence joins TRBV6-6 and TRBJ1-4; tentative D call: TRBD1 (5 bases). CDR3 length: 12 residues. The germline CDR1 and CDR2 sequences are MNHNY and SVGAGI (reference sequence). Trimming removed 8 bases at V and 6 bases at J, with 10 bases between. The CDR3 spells CASRGVDEKLFF. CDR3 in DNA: TGTGCCAGCCGGGGGGTGGATGAAAAACTGTTTTTT.

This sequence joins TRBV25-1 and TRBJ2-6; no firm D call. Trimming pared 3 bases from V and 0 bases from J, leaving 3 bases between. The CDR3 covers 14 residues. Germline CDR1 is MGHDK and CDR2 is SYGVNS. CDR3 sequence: CASSESSGANVLTF. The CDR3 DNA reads TGTGCCAGCAGTGAGAGCTCTGGGGCCAACGTCCTGACTTTC.

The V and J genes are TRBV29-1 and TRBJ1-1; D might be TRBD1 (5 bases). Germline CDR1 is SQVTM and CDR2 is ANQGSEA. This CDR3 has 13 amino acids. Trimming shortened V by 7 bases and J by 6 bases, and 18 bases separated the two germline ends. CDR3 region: CSGRFGAYSEAFF. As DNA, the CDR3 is TGCAGCGGCCGCTTCGGGGCGTACTCTGAAGCTTTCTTT.